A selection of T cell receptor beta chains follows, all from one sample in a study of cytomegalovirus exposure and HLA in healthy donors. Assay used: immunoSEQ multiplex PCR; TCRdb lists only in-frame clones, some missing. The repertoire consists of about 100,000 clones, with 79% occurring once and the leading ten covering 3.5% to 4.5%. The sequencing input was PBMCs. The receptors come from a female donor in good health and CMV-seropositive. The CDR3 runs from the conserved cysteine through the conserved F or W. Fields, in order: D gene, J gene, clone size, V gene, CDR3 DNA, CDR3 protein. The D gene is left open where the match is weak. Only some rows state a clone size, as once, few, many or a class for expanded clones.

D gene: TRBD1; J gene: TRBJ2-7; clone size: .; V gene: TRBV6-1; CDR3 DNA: TGTGCCAGCAGTGCCTTCCGGGACAGCTACGAGCAGTACTTC; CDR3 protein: CASSAFRDSYEQYF
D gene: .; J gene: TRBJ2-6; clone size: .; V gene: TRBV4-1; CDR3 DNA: TGCGCCAGCAGCCAAGATCCCCAGGGGCCTGGGGCCAACGGCCTGACTTTC; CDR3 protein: CASSQDPQGPGANGLTF
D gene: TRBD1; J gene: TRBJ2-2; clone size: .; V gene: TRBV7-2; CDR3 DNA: TGTGCCAGCAGGTCGCACAGGGGGCTAAACACCGGGGAGCTGTTTTTT; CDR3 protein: CASRSHRGLNTGELFF
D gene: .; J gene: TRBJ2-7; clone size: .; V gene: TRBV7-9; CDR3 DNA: TGTGCCAGCAGCTCGACCGGGGTAGACTACGAGCAGTACTTC; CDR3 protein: CASSSTGVDYEQYF
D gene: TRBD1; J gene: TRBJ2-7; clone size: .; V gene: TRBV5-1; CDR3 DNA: TGCGCCAGCAGCCCGGGGACAGGGGTCTACGAGCAGTACTTC; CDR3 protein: CASSPGTGVYEQYF
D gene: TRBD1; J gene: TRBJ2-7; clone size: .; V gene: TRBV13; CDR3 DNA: TGTGCCAGCAGCCCGAGCGCAGGGGGCCCCGAGCAGTACTTC; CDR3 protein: CASSPSAGGPEQYF
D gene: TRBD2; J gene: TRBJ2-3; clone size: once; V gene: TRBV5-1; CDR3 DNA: TGCGCCAGCAGCAAAGGAGCGGGGGGGACAGATACGCAGTATTTT; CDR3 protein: CASSKGAGGTDTQYF
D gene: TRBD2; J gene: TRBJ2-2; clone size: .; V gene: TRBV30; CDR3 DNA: TGTGCCTGGAGTAGTTGGGCTAGCGGCGGGGAGCTGTTTTTT; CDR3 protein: CAWSSWASGGELFF
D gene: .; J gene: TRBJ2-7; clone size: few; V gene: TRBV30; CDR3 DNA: TGTGCCTGGAGTCCCCAGGGTTACGAGCAGTACTTC; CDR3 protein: CAWSPQGYEQYF
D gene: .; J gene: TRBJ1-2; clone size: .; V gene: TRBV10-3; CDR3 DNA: TGTGCCATCAGTGAGTCGATTAGGGTAGGGGCTAACTATGGCTACACCTTC; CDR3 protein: CAISESIRVGANYGYTF
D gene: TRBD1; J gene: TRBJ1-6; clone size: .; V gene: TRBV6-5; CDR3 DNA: TGTGCCAGCCGGACAGGAATAACCCCCGCGCCCCTCCACTTT; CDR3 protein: CASRTGITPAPLHF
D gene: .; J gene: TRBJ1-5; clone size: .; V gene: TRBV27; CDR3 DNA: TGTGCCAGCCACCCTCCCCGGGGCGGGAGAAGACCGACCACCCCGAGCAATCAGCCCCAGCATTTT; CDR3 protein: CASHPPRGGRRPTTPSNQPQHF
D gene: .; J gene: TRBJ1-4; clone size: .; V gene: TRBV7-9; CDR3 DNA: TGTGCCAGCAGCTTAAGCCCGAATGAAAAACTGTTTTTT; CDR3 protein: CASSLSPNEKLFF
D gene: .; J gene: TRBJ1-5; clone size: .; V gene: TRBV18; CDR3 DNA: TGTGCCAGCTCACCTGGGTCCCCGGGAGACAGAGTCAATCAGCCCCAGCATTTT; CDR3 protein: CASSPGSPGDRVNQPQHF
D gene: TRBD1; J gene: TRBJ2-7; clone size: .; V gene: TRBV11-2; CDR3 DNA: TGTGCCAGCAGCTTAGACAGGGGGCTAGGCGAGCAGTACTTC; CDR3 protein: CASSLDRGLGEQYF
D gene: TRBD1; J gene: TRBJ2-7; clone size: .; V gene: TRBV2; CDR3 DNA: TGTGCCAGCAGGGGGGACAGGGCCCAATCCTACGAGCAGTACTTC; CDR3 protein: CASRGDRAQSYEQYF
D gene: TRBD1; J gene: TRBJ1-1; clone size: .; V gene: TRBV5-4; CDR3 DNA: TGTGCCAGCAGCTATTCGGGACAGGGGGCCCCTGAAGCTTTCTTT; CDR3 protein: CASSYSGQGAPEAFF
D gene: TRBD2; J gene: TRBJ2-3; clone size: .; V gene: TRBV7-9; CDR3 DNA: TGTTCCAGCAGCCCCGGACTAGCGGGAGCAAGGACAGATACGCAGTATTTT; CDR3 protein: CSSSPGLAGARTDTQYF
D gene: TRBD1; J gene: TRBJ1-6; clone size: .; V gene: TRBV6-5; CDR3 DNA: TGTGCCAGCAGGACTGGACAGGGAAATTCACCCCTCCACTTT; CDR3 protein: CASRTGQGNSPLHF
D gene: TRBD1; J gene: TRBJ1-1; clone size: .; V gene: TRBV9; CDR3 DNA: TGTGCCAGCAGCGTCCGACAGGGTGGGACAGACACTGAAGCTTTCTTT; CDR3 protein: CASSVRQGGTDTEAFF
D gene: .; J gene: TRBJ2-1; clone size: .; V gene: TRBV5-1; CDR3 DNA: TGCGCCAGCAGCTTGGAAGGGGGGGATGAGCAGTTCTTC; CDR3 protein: CASSLEGGDEQFF
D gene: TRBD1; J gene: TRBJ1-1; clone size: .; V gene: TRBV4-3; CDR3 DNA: TGCGCCAGCAGCCAAGGACAGGGGGCTTTAGCGAACACTGAAGCTTTCTTT; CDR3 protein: CASSQGQGALANTEAFF
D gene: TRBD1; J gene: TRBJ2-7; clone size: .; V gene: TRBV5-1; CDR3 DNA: TGCGCCAGCAGCGTCAAGTGGACAGGAAGAAGTGAGCAGTACTTC; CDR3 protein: CASSVKWTGRSEQYF
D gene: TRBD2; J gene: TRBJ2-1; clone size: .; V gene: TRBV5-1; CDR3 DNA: TGCGCCAGCAGCTTGGGACTAGCGGGAGTGGATGAGCAGTTCTTC; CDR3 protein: CASSLGLAGVDEQFF
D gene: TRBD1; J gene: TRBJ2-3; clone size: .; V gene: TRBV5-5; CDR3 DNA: TGTGCCAGCAGCTACGGACAGGGACACAATACGCAGTATTTT; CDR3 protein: CASSYGQGHNTQYF
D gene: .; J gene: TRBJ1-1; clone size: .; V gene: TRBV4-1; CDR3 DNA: TGCGCCAGCAGCCAAGGACTAATAGCTCCAGCTTTCTTT; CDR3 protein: CASSQGLIAPAFF
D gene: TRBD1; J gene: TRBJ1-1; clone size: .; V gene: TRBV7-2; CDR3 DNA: TGTGCCAGCAGCTTAGTAACAGGGGGAAGGGCTGAAGCTTTCTTT; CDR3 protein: CASSLVTGGRAEAFF
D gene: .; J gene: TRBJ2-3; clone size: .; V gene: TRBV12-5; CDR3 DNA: TGTGCTAGTGGCCCGACACCCACAGATACGCAGTATTTT; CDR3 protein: CASGPTPTDTQYF
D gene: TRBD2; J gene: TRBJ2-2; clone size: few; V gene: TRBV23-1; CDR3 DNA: TGCGCCAGCAGTCCCCACCTAGCGGGAGGTGTTGGGGACGGGGAGCTGTTTTTT; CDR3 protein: CASSPHLAGGVGDGELFF
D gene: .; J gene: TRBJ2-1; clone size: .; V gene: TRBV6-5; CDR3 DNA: TGTGCCAGCAGTTATAGGGCGGGCATACCAGAGCAGTTCTTC; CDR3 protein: CASSYRAGIPEQFF
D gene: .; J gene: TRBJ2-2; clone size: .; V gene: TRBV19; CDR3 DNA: TGTGCCAGTATTGGAGGGTACACCGGGGAGCTGTTTTTT; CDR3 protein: CASIGGYTGELFF
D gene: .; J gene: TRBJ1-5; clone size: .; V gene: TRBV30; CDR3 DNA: TGTGCCTGGAGTCCTCAAGGGGAATTTGTTCAGCCCCAGCATTTT; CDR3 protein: CAWSPQGEFVQPQHF
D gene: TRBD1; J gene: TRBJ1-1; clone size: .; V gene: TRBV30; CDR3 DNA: TGTGCCTGGAGTGGGGACAGTCGAACTGAAGCTTTCTTT; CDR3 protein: CAWSGDSRTEAFF
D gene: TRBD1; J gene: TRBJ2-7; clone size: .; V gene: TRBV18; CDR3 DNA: TGTGCCAGCTCCCCTTACGGACAGGGTGGCCCTAAATCCTCCTACGAGCAGTACTTC; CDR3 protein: CASSPYGQGGPKSSYEQYF
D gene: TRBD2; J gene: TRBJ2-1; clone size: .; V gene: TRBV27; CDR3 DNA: TGTGCCAGCAGTTTAGGGCTAGCGGGAGGGCCGTACAATGAGCAGTTCTTC; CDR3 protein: CASSLGLAGGPYNEQFF
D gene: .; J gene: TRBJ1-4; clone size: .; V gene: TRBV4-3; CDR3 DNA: TGCGCCAGCAGCCAAGATCGCTTGGCAGGGTATGAAAAACTGTTTTTT; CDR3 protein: CASSQDRLAGYEKLFF
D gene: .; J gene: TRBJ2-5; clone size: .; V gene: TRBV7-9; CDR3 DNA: TGTGCCAGCAGCTTAGATTCCGGAGAGACCCAGTACTTC; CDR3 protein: CASSLDSGETQYF
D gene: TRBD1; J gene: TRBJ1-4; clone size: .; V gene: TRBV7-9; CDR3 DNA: TGTGCCAGCAGCTTAGCCGGGACAGGGACTGAAAAACTGTTTTTT; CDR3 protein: CASSLAGTGTEKLFF
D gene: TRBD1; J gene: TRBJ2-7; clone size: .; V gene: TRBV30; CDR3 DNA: TGTGCCTGGAGACAGGGGGGATCCTACGAGCAGTACTTC; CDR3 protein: CAWRQGGSYEQYF
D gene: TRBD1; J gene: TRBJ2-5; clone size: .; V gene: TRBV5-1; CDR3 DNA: TGCGCCAGCAGCTTGCAGGCAGGGGGCGAGGAGACCCAGTACTTC; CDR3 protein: CASSLQAGGEETQYF
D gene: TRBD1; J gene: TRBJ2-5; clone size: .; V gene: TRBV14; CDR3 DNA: TGTGCCAGCAGCCAAAACAGGGGTCAAGAGACCCAGTACTTC; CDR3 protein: CASSQNRGQETQYF
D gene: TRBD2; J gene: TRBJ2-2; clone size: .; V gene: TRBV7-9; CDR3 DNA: TGTGCCAGCACCCAGTTGGGACTATCGAACACCGGGGAGCTGTTTTTT; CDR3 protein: CASTQLGLSNTGELFF
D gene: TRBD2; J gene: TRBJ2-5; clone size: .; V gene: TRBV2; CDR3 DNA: TGTGCCAGCTTCGGGGGGTTCGGACTAGCGGGGGAGCATAAAGAGACCCAGTACTTC; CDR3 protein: CASFGGFGLAGEHKETQYF
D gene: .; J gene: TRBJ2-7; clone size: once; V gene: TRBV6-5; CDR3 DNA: TGTGCCAGCAACGAGGGTCCTTCCTACGAGCAGTACTTC; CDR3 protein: CASNEGPSYEQYF
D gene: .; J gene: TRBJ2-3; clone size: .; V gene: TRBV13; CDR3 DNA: TGCCTAGCGAGGGATACGCAGTATTTT; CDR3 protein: CLARDTQYF
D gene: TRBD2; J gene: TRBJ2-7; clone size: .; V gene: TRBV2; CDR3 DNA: TGTGCCAGCAGGCTAGCGGTGGGTTCCTACGAGCAGTACTTC; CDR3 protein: CASRLAVGSYEQYF
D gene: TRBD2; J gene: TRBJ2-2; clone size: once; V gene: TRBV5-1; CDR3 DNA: TGCGCCAGCAGCTTTGCCGGGACTAGCGGGAGATCCCGAGTCACCGGGGAGCTGTTTTTT; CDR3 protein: CASSFAGTSGRSRVTGELFF
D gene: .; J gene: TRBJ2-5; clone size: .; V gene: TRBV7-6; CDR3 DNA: TGTGCCAGCAGCGTAAGGACTTTACAAGAGACCCAGTACTTC; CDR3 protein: CASSVRTLQETQYF
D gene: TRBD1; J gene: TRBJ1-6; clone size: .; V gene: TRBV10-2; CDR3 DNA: TGCGCCAGCGCCCCCGGGACAGTCGTTTCACCCCCCCACTTT; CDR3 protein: CASAPGTVVSPPHF
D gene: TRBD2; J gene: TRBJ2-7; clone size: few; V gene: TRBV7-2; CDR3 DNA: TGTGCCAGCAGCCCGGGCCGGACTAGCACCTACGAGCAGTACTTC; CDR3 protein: CASSPGRTSTYEQYF